This T cell receptor beta chain was retrieved from a study of CD8+ T cells in alopecia areata. Study results and caveats: Affected lesional scalp, above all in alopecia totalis/universalis, was more clonal than normal scalp. Sequenced scalp T cells also include alphabeta T cells resident in normal skin. In patients, TCRs were shared less clearly than in mice, and HLA may possibly be involved.

RNA was isolated and reverse transcribed to cDNA, the sequencing template. Generated by immunoSEQ multiplex PCR, the TCRdb table keeps only in-frame clones and is missing some. The data show around 200,000 clones, 50% to 70% seen once. About this clone: What it binds is unknown.

This TCR was recovered from a human donor with alopecia areata. The input for sequencing was CD4+ T cells sorted from blood, taken at week 0.

The CDR3 coding sequence is TGCAGCGCCGGTCCCCGAGGCAGGGCAACAGATACGCAGTATTTT. Amino acids: CSAGPRGRATDTQYF. The gene calls are TRBV29-1 and TRBJ2-3; possibly TRBD1 for D (5 bases). Germline V gene sequence: CDR1 SQVTM, CDR2 ANQGSEA. The length of the CDR3 is 15 residues. V was cut by 7 bases and J by 3 bases, with 20 bases left in between.